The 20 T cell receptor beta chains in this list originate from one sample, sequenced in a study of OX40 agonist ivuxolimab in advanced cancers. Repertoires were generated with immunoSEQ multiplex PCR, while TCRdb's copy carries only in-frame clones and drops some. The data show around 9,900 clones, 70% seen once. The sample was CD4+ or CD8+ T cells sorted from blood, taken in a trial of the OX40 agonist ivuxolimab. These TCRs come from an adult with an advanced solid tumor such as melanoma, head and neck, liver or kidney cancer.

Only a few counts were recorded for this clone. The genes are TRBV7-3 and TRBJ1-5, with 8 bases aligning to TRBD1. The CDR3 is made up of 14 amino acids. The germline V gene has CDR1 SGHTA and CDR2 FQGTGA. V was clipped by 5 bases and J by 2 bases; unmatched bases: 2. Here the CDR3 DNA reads TGTGCCAGCAGCCCAGGGGGCGGCAATCAGCCCCAGCATTTT. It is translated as CASSPGGGNQPQHF.

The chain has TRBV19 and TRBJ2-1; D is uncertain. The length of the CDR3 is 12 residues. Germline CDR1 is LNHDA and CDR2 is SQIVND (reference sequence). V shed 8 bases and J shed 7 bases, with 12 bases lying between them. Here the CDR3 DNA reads TGTGCCAGTTCAGGCCTAGGAAATGAGCAGTTCTTC. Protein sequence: CASSGLGNEQFF.

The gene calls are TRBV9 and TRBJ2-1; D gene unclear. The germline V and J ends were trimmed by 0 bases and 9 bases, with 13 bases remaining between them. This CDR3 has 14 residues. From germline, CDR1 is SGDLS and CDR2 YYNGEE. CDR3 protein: CASSVAKWRGEQFF. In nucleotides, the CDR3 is TGTGCCAGCAGCGTAGCCAAATGGAGAGGTGAGCAGTTCTTC.

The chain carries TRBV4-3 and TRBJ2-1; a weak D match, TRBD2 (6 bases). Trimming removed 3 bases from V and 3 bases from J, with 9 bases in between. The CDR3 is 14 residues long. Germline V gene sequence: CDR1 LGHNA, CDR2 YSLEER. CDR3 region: CASSQGLDYNEQFF. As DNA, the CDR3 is TGCGCCAGCAGCCAGGGACTTGACTACAATGAGCAGTTCTTC.

This CDR3 reads CATAKRGITDTQYF. Here the CDR3 DNA reads TGTGCCACGGCCAAGCGGGGGATCACAGATACGCAGTATTTT. This rearrangement joins TRBV27 to TRBJ2-3; 8 bases match TRBD2. The V gene end was trimmed by 10 bases and the J gene end by 2 bases; junction bases not matched to a gene: 8. Germline loops: CDR1 MNHEY, CDR2 SMNVEV (reference sequence). The CDR3 totals 14 residues.

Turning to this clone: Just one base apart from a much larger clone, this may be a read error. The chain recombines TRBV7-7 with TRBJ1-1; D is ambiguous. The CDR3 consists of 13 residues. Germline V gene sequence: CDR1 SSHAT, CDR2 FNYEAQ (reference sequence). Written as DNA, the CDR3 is TGTGCTAGCAGCTTAGCACAGAACACTGAAGTTTTCTTT. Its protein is CASSLAQNTEVFF.

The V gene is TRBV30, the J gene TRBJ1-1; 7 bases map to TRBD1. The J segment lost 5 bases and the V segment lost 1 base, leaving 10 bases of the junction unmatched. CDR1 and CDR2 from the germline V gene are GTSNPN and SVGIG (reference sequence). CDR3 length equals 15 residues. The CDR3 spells CAWSEGRGRRTEAFF. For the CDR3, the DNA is TGTGCCTGGAGTGAGGGGAGGGGGCGCAGAACTGAAGCTTTCTTT.

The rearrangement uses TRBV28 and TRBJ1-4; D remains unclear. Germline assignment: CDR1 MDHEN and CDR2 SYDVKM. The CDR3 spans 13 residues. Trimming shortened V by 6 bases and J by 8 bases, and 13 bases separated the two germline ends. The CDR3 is CASSRHEEEKLFF. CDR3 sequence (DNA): TGTGCCAGCAGCCGCCACGAGGAGGAAAAACTGTTTTTT. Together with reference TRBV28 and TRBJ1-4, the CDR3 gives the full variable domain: DVKVTQSSRYLVKRTGEKVFLECVQDMDHENMFWYRQDPGLGLRLIYFSYDVKMKEKGDIPEGYSVSREKKERFSLILESASTNQTSMYLCASSRHEEEKLFFGSGTQLSVL.

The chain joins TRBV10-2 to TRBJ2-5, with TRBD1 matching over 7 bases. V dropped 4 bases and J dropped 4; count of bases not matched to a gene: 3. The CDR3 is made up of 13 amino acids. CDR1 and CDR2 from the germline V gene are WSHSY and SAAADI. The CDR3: CASSATGPETQYF. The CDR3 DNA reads TGCGCCAGCAGTGCGACAGGGCCAGAGACCCAGTACTTC.

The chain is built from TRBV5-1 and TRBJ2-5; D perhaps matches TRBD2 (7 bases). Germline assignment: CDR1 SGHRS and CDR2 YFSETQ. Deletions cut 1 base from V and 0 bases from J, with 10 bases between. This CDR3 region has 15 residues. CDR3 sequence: CASSLRGGDQETQYF. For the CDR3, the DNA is TGCGCCAGCAGCTTGAGAGGGGGGGACCAAGAGACCCAGTACTTC.

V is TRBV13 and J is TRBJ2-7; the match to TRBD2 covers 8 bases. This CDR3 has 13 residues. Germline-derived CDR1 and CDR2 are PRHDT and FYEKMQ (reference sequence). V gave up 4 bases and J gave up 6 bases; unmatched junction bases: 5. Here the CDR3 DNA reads TGTGCCAGCAGCTCGGCGGGAGGTGGCGAGCAGTACTTC. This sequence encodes CASSSAGGGEQYF.

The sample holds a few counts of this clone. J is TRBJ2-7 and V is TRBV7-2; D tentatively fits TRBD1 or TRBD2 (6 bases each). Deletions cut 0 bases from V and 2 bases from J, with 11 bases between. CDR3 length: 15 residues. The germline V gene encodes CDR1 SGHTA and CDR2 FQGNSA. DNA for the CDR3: TGTGCCAGCAGCTTAGCGGGGGGCCCTCCCTACGAGCAGTACTTC. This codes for CASSLAGGPPYEQYF. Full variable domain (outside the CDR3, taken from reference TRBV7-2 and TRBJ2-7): GAGVSQSPSNKVTEKGKDVELRCDPISGHTALYWYRQSLGQGLEFLIYFQGNSAPDKSGLPSDRFSAERTGGSVSTLTIQRTQQEDSAVYLCASSLAGGPPYEQYFGPGTRLTVT.

The CDR3 protein is CASTPTGWSYEQYF. The CDR3, as DNA: TGTGCCAGCACCCCAACCGGGTGGTCCTACGAGCAGTACTTC. The chain is built from TRBV9 and TRBJ2-7; D not certain. The CDR3 consists of 14 residues. From germline, CDR1 is SGDLS and CDR2 YYNGEE. V was trimmed by 6 bases and J by 1 base, leaving 14 bases between them.

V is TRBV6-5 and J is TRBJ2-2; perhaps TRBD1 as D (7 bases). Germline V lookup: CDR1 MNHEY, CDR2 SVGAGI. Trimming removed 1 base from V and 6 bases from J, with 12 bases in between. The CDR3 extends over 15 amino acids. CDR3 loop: CASSYFTGEAGELFF. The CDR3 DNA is TGTGCCAGCAGTTACTTTACAGGGGAGGCCGGGGAGCTGTTTTTT.

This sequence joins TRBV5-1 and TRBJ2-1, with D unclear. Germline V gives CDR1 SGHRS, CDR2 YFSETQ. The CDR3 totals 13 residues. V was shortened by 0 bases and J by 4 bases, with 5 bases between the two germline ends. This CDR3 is CASSLDDYNEQFF. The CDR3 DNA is TGCGCCAGCAGCTTGGATGATTACAATGAGCAGTTCTTC. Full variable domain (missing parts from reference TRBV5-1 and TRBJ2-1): KAGVTQTPRYLIKTRGQQVTLSCSPISGHRSVSWYQQTPGQGLQFLFEYFSETQRNKGNFPGRFSGRQFSNSRSEMNVSTLELGDSALYLCASSLDDYNEQFFGPGTRLTVL.

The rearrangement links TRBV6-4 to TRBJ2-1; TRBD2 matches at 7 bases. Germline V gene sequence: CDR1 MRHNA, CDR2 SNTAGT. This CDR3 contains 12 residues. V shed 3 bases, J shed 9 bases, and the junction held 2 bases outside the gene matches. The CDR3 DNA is TGTGCCAGCAGTGAGTCGGGGGGTGAGCAGTTCTTC. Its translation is CASSESGGEQFF.

CDR3 amino acids: CASSSSGKGTDTQYF. For the CDR3, the DNA is TGTGCCAGCAGCTCTAGCGGGAAGGGCACAGATACGCAGTATTTT. This chain connects TRBV5-4 to TRBJ2-3; 9 positions match TRBD2. CDR3 length equals 15 residues. Germline V CDR1 and CDR2: SGHNT, YYREEE (reference sequence). Germline trimming cut 3 bases from V and 1 base from J; bases unmatched to any gene: 3.

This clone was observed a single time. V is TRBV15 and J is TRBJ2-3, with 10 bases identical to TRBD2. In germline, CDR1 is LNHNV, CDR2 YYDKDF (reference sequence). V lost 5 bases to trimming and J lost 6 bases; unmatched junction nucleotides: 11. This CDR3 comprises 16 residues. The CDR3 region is CATSVARAGGLDTQYF. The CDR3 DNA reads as TGTGCCACCAGCGTCGCCCGAGCGGGAGGGCTGGATACGCAGTATTTT.

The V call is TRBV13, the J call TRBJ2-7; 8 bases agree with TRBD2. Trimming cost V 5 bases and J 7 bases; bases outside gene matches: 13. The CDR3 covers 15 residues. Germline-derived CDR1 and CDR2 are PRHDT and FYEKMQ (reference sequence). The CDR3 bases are TGTGCCAGCAGCCCCAACGGGCGGGAGGAGGGAGAGCAGTACTTC. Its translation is CASSPNGREEGEQYF.

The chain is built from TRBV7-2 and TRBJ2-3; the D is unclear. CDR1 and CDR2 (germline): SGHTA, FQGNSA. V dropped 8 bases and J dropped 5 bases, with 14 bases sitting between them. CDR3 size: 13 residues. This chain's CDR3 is CASAPDAVDTQYF. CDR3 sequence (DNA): TGTGCCAGCGCCCCGGACGCCGTAGATACGCAGTATTTT.